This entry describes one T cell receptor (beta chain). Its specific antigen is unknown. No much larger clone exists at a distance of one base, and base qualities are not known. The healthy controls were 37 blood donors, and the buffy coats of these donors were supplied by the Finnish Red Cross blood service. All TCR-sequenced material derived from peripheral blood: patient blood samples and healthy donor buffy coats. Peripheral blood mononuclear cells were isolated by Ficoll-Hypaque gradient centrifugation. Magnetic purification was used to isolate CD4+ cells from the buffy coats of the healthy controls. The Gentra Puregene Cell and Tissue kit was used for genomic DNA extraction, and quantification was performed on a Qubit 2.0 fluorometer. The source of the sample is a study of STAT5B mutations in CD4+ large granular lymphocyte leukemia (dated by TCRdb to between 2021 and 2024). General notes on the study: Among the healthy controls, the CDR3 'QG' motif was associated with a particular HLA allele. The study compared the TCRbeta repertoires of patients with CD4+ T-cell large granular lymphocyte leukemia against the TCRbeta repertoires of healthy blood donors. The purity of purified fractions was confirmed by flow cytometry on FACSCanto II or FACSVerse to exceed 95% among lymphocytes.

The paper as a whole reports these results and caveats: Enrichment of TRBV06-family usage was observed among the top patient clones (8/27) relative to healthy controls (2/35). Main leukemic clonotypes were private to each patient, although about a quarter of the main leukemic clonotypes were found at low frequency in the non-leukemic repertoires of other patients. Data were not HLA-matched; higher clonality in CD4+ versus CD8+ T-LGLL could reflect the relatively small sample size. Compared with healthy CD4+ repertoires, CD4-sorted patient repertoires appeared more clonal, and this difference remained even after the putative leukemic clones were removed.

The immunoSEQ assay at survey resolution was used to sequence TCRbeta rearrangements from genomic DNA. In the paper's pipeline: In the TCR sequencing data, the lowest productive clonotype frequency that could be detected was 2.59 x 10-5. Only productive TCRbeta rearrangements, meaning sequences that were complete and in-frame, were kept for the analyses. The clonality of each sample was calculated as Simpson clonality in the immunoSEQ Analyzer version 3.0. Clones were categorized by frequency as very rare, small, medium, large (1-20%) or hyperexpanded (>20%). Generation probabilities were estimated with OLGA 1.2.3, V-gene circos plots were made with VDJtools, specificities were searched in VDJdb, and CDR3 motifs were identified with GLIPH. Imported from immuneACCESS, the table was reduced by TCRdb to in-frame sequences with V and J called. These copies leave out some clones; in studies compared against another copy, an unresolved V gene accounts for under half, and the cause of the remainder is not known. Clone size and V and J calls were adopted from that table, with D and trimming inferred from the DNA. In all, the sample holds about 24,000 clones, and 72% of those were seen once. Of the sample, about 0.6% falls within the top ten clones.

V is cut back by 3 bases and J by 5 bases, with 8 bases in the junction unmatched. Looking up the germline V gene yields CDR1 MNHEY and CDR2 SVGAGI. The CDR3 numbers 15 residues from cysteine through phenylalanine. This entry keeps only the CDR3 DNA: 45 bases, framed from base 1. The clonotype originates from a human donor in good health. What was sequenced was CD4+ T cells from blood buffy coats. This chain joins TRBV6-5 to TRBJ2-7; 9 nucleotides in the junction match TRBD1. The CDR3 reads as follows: CASSYGLDRGHEQYF. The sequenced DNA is TGTGCCAGCAGTTATGGCCTGGACAGGGGACACGAGCAGTACTTC.